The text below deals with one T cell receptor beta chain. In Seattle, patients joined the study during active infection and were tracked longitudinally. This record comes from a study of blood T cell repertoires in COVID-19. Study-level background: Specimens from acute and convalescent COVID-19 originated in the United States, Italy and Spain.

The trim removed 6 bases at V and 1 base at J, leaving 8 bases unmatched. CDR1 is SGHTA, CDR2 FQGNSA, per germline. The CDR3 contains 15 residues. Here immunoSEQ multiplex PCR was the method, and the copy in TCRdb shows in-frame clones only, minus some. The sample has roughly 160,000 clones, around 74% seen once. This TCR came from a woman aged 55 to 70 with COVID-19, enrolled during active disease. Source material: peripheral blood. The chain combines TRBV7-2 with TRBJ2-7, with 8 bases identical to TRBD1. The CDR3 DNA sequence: TGTGCCAGCAGGCTGGGGGGACAGGCATCCTACGAGCAGTACTTC. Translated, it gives CASRLGGQASYEQYF.